This T cell receptor (beta chain) came from a study of tumor-infiltrating lymphocytes in primary liver carcinoma. A constant-region primer served to make TCR beta cDNA from about 0.5 ug total RNA. Amplification in three nested multiplex PCR rounds with slightly modified ARM-PCR gave rise to TCR beta libraries. Primers for the first two PCR rounds were TRBV1-TRBV30 forward primers and a C-beta reverse primer (roughly 9 cycles per round). TCRdb fed the multiplex PCR reads into MiXCR, producing one record per CDR3 protein. The sample lists fewer than 400,000 distinct CDR3 sequences, approximately 65% seen once, with roughly 9% in the top ten. V lost 0 bases to trimming and J lost 4 bases, with 12 bases between them. CDR3 length equals 15 residues. Germline CDR1 reads SGHAT; CDR2 reads FQNNGV. The sample holds many counts of this clonotype. Germline DNA was extracted alongside blood RNA, which was obtained from unsorted whole blood.

The rearrangement uses TRBV11-2 and TRBJ1-2; D not resolved. Input material: peripheral blood. This receptor was identified in a man between 35 and 55 years old with primary liver carcinoma and hepatitis B virus infection. In DNA, the CDR3 is TGTGCCAGCAGCTTAGATCAAAGGGAGTCCTATGGCTACACCTTC. This codes for CASSLDQRESYGYTF.